In this sample, the clone carrying this T cell receptor beta chain turned up a few times. The antigen is not known. The data stem from a study of identical twins. Donors were all healthy Caucasians. The length of the CDR3 is 15 residues. CDR1 and CDR2 (germline): DFQATT, SNEGSKA (reference sequence). The trim removed 0 bases at V and 4 bases at J, leaving 3 bases unmatched. Study findings and constraints: Interpretation of the results relied on cross-sectional statistical analysis and not on following the same donors. There was more out-of-frame TCR alpha sharing in monozygotic twins than models estimated.

Addition of a universal primer site occurred through template switching, and cDNA carried unique molecular identifiers. TCRdb reanalysed the 5' RACE reads using MiXCR and keeps one entry per CDR3 protein. The table lists a few hundred thousand distinct CDR3 sequences, around 18% of them singletons, with 9.5% to 15% in the top ten. The chain employs TRBV20-1 and TRBJ2-2; TRBD2 matches 9 bases. The sequence derives from a man aged 45-65 years in good health. Sequences were obtained from naive T cells sorted from blood. CDR3 loop: CSAREGGGGTGELFF. CDR3 nucleotides: TGCAGTGCTAGAGAGGGCGGGGGGGGCACCGGGGAGCTGTTTTTT.